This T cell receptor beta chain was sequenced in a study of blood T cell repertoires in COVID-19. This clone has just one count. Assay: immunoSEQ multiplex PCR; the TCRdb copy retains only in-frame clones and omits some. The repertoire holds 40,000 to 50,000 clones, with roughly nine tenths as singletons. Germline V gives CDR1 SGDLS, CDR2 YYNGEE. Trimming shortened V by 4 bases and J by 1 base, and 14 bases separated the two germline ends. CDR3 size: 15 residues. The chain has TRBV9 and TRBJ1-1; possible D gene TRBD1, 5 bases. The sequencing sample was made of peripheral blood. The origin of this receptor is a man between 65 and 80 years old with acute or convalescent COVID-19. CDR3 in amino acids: CASSPEGRANTEAFF. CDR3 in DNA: TGTGCCAGCAGCCCTGAGGGGAGGGCGAACACTGAAGCTTTCTTT.